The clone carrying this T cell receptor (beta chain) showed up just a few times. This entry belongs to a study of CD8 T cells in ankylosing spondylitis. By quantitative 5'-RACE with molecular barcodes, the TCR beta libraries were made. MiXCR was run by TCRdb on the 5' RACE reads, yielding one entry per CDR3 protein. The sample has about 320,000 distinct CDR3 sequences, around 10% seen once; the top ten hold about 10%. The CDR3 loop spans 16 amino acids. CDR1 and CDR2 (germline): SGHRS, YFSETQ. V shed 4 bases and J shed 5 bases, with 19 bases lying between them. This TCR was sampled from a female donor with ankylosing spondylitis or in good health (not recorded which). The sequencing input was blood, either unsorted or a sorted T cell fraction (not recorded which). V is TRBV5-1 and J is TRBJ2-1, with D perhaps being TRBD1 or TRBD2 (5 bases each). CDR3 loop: CASSPRVGALNNEQFF. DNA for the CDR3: TGCGCCAGCAGCCCGCGGGTAGGGGCCCTAAACAATGAGCAGTTCTTC.